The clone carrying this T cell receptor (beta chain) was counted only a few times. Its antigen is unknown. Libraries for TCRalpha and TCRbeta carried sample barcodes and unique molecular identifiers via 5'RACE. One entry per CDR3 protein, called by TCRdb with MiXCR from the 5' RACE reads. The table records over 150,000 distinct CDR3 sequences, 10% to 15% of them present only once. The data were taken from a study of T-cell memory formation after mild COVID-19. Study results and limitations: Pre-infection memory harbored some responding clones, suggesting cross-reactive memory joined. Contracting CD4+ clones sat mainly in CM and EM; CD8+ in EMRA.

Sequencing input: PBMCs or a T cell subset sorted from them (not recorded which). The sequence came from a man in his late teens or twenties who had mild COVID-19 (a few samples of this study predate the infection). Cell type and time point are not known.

DNA for the CDR3: TGTGCCAGCAGTCCCGGGACACGGCCCGTGGATACGCAGTATTTT. This encodes CASSPGTRPVDTQYF. J is TRBJ2-3 and V is TRBV12-3 or TRBV12-4; tentative D call: TRBD1 (6 bases). The CDR3 sequence is 15 residues long. V lost 5 bases and J 6 bases, leaving 18 bases between the germline ends.